This T cell receptor beta chain emerged from a study of response to subunit inactivated influenza vaccine. General study findings and limits: The authors proposed limited new T cell recruitment per seasonal influenza vaccination.

CDR3 length: 15 residues. Germline loops: CDR1 KGHSH, CDR2 LQKENI. V shed 0 bases and J 7 bases; nucleotides not matched to a gene: 3. The table lists this clonotype with a few counts. The antigen remains undetermined. TCRdb ran MiXCR on the RT-PCR reads and lists one entry per CDR3 protein. Of 500,000 to 650,000 distinct CDR3 sequences detected, roughly 8.2% appear once; the ten largest clones hold roughly 13%. Sample: PBMCs from blood, taken roughly 24 months after vaccination. This receptor was taken from a man aged 45-69 years who received an inactivated influenza vaccine. The rearrangement links TRBV18 to TRBJ1-6; TRBD1 agrees at 7 bases. CDR3: CASSPPTGRNSPLHF. The CDR3 region has the DNA TGTGCCAGCTCACCACCGACAGGGAGGAATTCACCCCTCCACTTT.